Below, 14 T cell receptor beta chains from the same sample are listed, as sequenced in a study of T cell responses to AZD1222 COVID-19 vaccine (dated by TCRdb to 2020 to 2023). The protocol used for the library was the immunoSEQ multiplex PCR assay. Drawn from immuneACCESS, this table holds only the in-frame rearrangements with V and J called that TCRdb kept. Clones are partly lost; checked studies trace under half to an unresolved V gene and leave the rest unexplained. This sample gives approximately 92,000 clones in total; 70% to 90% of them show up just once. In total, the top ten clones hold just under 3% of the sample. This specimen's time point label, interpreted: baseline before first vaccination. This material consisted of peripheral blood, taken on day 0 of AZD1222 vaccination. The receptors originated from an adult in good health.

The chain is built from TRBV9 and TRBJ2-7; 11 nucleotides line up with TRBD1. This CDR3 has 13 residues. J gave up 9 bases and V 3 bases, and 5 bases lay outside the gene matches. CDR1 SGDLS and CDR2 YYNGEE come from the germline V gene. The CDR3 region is CASSAGQGVAQYF. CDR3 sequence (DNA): TGTGCCAGCAGCGCGGGACAGGGGGTGGCGCAGTACTTC.

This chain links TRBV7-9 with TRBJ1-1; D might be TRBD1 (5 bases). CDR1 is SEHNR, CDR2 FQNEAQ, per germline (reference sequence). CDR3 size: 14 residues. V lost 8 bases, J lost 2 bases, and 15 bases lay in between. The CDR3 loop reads CASRTRGSNTEAFF. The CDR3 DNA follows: TGTGCCAGCCGAACACGGGGGAGCAACACTGAAGCTTTCTTT.

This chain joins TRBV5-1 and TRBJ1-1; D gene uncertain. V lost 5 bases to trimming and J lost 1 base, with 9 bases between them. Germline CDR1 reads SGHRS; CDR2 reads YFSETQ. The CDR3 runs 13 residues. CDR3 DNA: TGCGCCAGCAGATGGGCAGGGAACACTGAAGCTTTCTTT. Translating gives CASRWAGNTEAFF.

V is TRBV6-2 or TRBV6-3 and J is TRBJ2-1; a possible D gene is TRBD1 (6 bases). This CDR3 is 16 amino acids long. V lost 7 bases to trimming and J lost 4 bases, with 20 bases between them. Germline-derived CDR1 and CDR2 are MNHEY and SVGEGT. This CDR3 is CASNYEPGHSYNEQFF. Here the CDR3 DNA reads TGTGCCAGCAATTATGAACCGGGACATTCATACAATGAGCAGTTCTTC.

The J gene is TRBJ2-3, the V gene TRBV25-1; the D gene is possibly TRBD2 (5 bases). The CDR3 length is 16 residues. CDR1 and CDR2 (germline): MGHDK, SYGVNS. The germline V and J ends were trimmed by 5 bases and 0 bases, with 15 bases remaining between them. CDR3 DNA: TGTGCCAGCAGTTGGACTCTCGACCGTAGCACAGATACGCAGTATTTT. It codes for CASSWTLDRSTDTQYF.

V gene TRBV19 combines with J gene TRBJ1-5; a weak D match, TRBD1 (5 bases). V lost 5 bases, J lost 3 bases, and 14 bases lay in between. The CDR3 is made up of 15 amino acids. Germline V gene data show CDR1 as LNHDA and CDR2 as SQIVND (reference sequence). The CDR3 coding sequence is TGTGCCAGTAGTCCATACATAGGGGTCAATCAGCCCCAGCATTTT. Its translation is CASSPYIGVNQPQHF.

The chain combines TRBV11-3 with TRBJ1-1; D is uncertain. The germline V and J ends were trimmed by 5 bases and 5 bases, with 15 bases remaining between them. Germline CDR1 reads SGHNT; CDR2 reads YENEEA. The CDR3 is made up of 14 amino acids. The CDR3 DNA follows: TGTGCCAGCAGCCTCTTGGGGTCGGGGACTGAAGCTTTCTTT. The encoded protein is CASSLLGSGTEAFF.

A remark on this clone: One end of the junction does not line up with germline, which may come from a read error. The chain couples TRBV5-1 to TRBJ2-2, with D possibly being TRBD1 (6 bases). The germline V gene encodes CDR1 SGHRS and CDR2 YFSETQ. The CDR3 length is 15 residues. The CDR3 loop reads CASSSKQGVGGELFF. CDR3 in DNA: TGTGCCAGCAGCTCAAAACAGGGAGTTGGCGGGGAGCTGTTTTTT.

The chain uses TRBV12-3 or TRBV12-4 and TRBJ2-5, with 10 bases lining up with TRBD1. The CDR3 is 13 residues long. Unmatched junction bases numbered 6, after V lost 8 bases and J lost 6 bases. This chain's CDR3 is CASRTGGEKTQYF. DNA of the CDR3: TGTGCCAGCCGGACAGGGGGGGAAAAGACCCAGTACTTC.

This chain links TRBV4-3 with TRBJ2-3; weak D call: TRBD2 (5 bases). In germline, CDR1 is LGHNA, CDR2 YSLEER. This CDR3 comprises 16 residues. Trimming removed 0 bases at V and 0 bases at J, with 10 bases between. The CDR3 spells CASSQDTRVSTDTQYF. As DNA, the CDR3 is TGCGCCAGCAGCCAAGATACGAGGGTCAGCACAGATACGCAGTATTTT.

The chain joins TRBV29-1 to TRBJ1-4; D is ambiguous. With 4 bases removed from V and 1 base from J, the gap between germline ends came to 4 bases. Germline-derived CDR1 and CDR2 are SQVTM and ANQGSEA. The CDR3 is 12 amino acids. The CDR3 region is CSVVLTNEKLFF. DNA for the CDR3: TGCAGCGTTGTCCTAACTAATGAAAAACTGTTTTTT.

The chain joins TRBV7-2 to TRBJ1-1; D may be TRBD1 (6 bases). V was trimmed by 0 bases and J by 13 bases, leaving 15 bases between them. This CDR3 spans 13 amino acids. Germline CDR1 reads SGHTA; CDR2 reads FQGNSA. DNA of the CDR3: TGTGCCAGCAGCTTAGCGCTAGGGGGAGTCGTTTTCTTT. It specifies CASSLALGGVVFF.

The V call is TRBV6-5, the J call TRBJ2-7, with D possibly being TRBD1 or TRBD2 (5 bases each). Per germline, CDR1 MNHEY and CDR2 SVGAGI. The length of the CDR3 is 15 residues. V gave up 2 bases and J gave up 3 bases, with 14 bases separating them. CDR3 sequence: CASSYQGVWDYEQYV. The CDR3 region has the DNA TGTGCCAGCAGTTACCAGGGAGTGTGGGACTACGAGCAGTACGTC.

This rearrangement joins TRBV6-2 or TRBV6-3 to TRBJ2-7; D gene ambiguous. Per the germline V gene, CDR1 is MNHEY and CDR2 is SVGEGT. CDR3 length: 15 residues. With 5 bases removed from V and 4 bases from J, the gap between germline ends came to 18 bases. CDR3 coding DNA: TGTGCCAGCAGTCCCGGGTTTTCCAGACATTACGAGCAGTACTTC. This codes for CASSPGFSRHYEQYF.